This TCR beta chain came from a study of radiation and T cells in renal cell carcinoma. The study's findings and limits: In blood, top tumor clones expanded by 2 weeks, shrinking by 4. Baseline intratumoral clonotype presence is unknown without pretreatment biopsies.

This clone was seen a single time. Its antigen is unknown. Per the germline V gene, CDR1 is MNHNS and CDR2 is SASEGT. The CDR3 is made up of 15 amino acids. With V trimmed by 6 bases and J by 2 bases, 6 bases remained unmatched. Using immunoSEQ multiplex PCR, the repertoire was profiled, and TCRdb retains in-frame clones only, with some absent. This sample has approximately 49,000 clones, with 80% found just once. The time point is: blood 2 weeks post-SBRT. Specified treatment: 15 Gy SBRT to primary tumor, nephrectomy 4 weeks later. Radiation-treated patients gave blood at baseline, week 2 and week 4. This renal cell carcinoma was of the clear cell type.

This receptor was identified in a woman aged 65 to 85 with renal cell carcinoma. Sequenced here: blood, sampled from a patient whose treatment included radiotherapy and nephrectomy. V and J are TRBV6-1 and TRBJ2-1; TRBD1 matches at 8 bases. CDR3 loop: CASRDRDLPYNEQFF. The CDR3 nucleotides read TGTGCCAGCAGGGACAGGGATCTCCCCTACAATGAGCAGTTCTTC.